These T cell receptor beta chains were read from a single sample in a study of T-cell reconstitution after alpha-beta-depleted transplantation in children. TCRdb re-derived calls from the PCR reads in MiXCR, one entry per CDR3 protein. The sample has tens of thousands of distinct CDR3 sequences; more than 5.5% are singletons. The material was PBMCs from the stem cell graft donor, obtained from the stem cell graft. These receptors all stem from a human donor who donated a stem cell graft to a child with acute lymphoblastic leukemia. CDR3s include the opening cysteine and the closing phenylalanine or tryptophan. D genes are given only for firm matches. Not every row has a clone size; where given, it reads once, few, many or a size class.

>TRBV20-1|TRBD1|many|TRBJ1-4
TGCAGTGCTCCGCTTCTTGGACAGGGGCTCCAGGGAGAAAAACTGTTTTTT
CSAPLLGQGLQGEKLFF
>TRBV29-1|NA|many|TRBJ2-5
TGCAGCGCTGGAGCCCCTGGAGCTAAAGAGACCCAGTACTTC
CSAGAPGAKETQYF
>TRBV3-1|TRBD2|few|TRBJ2-3
TGTGCCAGCAGCCAAGATGAGAGCGGGGGGGCCCCCACAGATACGCAGTATTTT
CASSQDESGGAPTDTQYF
>TRBV12-3/TRBV12-4|NA|many|TRBJ1-3
TGTGCCAGCAGTTTTGGGGGGTCTGGAAACACCATATATTTT
CASSFGGSGNTIYF
>TRBV7-9|TRBD1|NA|TRBJ1-1
TGTGCCAGCAGCTTAGCGGGACAGGGGAAGATGAACACTGAAGCTTTCTTT
CASSLAGQGKMNTEAFF
>TRBV6-4|NA|many|TRBJ2-1
TGTGCCAGCAGTGACACGGACAACAATGAGCAGTTCTTC
CASSDTDNNEQFF
>TRBV20-1|TRBD2|many|TRBJ2-3
TGCAGTGCTCCTCTTAGCGGGAGGGCCTCAGATACGCAGTATTTT
CSAPLSGRASDTQYF
>TRBV29-1|NA|few|TRBJ1-1
TGCAGCGTTCAGGGACGGCTGAACACTGAAGCTTTCTTT
CSVQGRLNTEAFF
>TRBV10-3|NA|few|TRBJ1-1
TGTGCCATGAGTTCCGCGACTGAAGCTTTCTTT
CAMSSATEAFF
>TRBV5-5|TRBD1|NA|TRBJ1-2
TGTGCCAGCAGCTTGCGTACACAGGGGCCCATTAACTATGGCTACACCTTC
CASSLRTQGPINYGYTF
>TRBV6-5|TRBD1|NA|TRBJ2-7
TGTGCCAGCAGACCAGGGACAGGGGGCGGAGAGCAGTACTTC
CASRPGTGGGEQYF
>TRBV7-8|NA|many|TRBJ2-1
TGTGCCAGCAGCTTAGAGGGGAGCTCCTACAATGAGCAGTTCTTC
CASSLEGSSYNEQFF
>TRBV29-1|TRBD2|many|TRBJ2-7
TGCAGCGTTCGACTAGCGGGTACCTACGAGCAGTACTTC
CSVRLAGTYEQYF
>TRBV19|NA|NA|TRBJ2-1
TGTGCCAGTAGTATAGGGGGCCTTAGCTCCTACAATGAGCAGTTCTTC
CASSIGGLSSYNEQFF
>TRBV27|NA|many|TRBJ2-1
TGTGCCGCGTGGGGAGGGGGGGGAAACAATGAGCAGTTCTTC
CAAWGGGGNNEQFF
>TRBV29-1|NA|many|TRBJ2-3
TGTAGCGTTGAAGATTTAATCCGCCCCACGCAGTATTTT
CSVEDLIRPTQYF
>TRBV18|NA|NA|TRBJ1-5
TGTGCCAGCTCACCAATGGCAGACCTCAATCAGCCCCAGCATTTT
CASSPMADLNQPQHF
>TRBV6-5|NA|many|TRBJ1-5
TGTGCCAGCAGTCCCGGTGAAGGGTTTGGTCAGCCCCAGCATTTT
CASSPGEGFGQPQHF
>TRBV3-1|NA|many|TRBJ1-4
TGTGCCAGCAGCCTCGACTCGCGCCCGGGACGGGGGGATGAAAAACTGTTTTTT
CASSLDSRPGRGDEKLFF
>TRBV7-9|NA|few|TRBJ2-2
TGTGCCAGCAGCGCTCCCGGGGGGCAGGGCACCACCGGGGAGCTGTTTTTT
CASSAPGGQGTTGELFF
>TRBV12-3/TRBV12-4|NA|many|TRBJ1-4
TGTGCCAGCAGGGCATCACCTGCAACTAATGAAAAACTGTTTTTT
CASRASPATNEKLFF
>TRBV5-1|NA|many|TRBJ1-1
TGCGCCAGCAGCTTGGTACGGCGGGCAAACACTGAAGCTTTCTTT
CASSLVRRANTEAFF
>TRBV16|NA|many|TRBJ2-7
TGTGCCAGCAGCCAACAGGGTGAACCTCGCTACGAGCAGTACTTC
CASSQQGEPRYEQYF
>TRBV5-1|NA|many|TRBJ1-5
TGCGCCAGCAGCTTGGCTAGCAATCAGCCCCAGCATTTT
CASSLASNQPQHF
>TRBV7-8|NA|many|TRBJ1-5
TGTGCCAGCAGCGCCGAACCAAACAGGGACAATCAGCCCCAGCATTTT
CASSAEPNRDNQPQHF
>TRBV5-1|NA|many|TRBJ1-1
TGCGCCAGCAGCTTGGTAGGCGGGGAGAACACTGAAGCTTTCTTT
CASSLVGGENTEAFF
>TRBV6-1|NA|many|TRBJ1-5
TGTGCCAGCAATGGGTTCACGGGCAATCAGCCCCAGCATTTT
CASNGFTGNQPQHF
>TRBV14|NA|many|TRBJ2-7
TGTGCCAGCAGCCAAGAAACATTGCCCTACGAGCAGTACTTC
CASSQETLPYEQYF
>TRBV10-3|NA|NA|TRBJ1-1
TGTGCCATCAGTGACGACAGTAACACTGAAGCTTTCTTT
CAISDDSNTEAFF
>TRBV7-6|TRBD1|NA|TRBJ1-6
TGTGCCAGCAGCTCCAGGGGGATTAGAAGCTCCTATAATTCACCCCTCCACTTT
CASSSRGIRSSYNSPLHF
>TRBV12-3/TRBV12-4|TRBD2|many|TRBJ2-4
TGTGCCAGCAGCCCTCGACTAGCTGTCGAAAACATTCAGTACTTC
CASSPRLAVENIQYF
>TRBV27|TRBD1|many|TRBJ1-5
TGTGCCAGCGCCTTCCTGACAGGGGGGCTCATTAATCAGCCCCAGCATTTT
CASAFLTGGLINQPQHF
>TRBV6-1|NA|NA|TRBJ1-1
TGTGCCAGCAGTGTCTCGAACACTGAAGCTTTCTTT
CASSVSNTEAFF
>TRBV6-5|NA|many|TRBJ1-1
TGTGCCAGCAGTTACGCACGAGCTATGAACACTGAAGCTTTCTTT
CASSYARAMNTEAFF
>TRBV5-1|NA|NA|TRBJ1-1
TGCGCCAGCAGCTTGGGACCGGGAGGAGGGACTGAAGCTTTCTTT
CASSLGPGGGTEAFF
>TRBV7-9|TRBD1|many|TRBJ2-7
TGTGCCAGCAGCTTCCCGGGACAGGGGGCCGCCGAGCAGTACTTC
CASSFPGQGAAEQYF
>TRBV9|NA|many|TRBJ1-2
TGTGCCAGCAGCGCGAGCGGGACAAAACTCCAACTACGCTTC
CASSASGTKLQLRF
>TRBV28|NA|few|TRBJ1-3
TGTGCCAGCGGCCTGGGCTCTGGAAACACCATATATTTT
CASGLGSGNTIYF
>TRBV6-5|NA|many|TRBJ2-1
TGTGCCAGCAGTCCACTCCGAGTTTCGGGCAATGAGCAGTTCTTC
CASSPLRVSGNEQFF
>TRBV10-3|NA|NA|TRBJ1-4
TGTGCCAGCCGGGACTTTAATGAAAAACTGTTTTTT
CASRDFNEKLFF
>TRBV20-1|NA|many|TRBJ2-3
TGCAGTGCTAGGGGGGGTGCGGGGAGCACAGATACGCAGTATTTT
CSARGGAGSTDTQYF